At least ten counts were recorded for the clone carrying this T cell receptor beta chain. These data originate in a study of neurological immune-mediated disorders. The cDNA was synthesized by 5'RACE incorporating 10-nucleotide random UMIs. One entry per CDR3 protein, called by TCRdb with MiXCR from the 5' RACE reads. Of approximately 20,000 distinct CDR3 sequences in the sample, roughly 15% were seen once. The germline V gene encodes CDR1 SGHDT and CDR2 YYEEEE. V gave up 0 bases and J gave up 2 bases, with 8 bases separating them. The CDR3 is 14 amino acids. 2 million unsorted PBMCs were stored in RNAlater at -80 °C before RNA extraction.

Sequenced: PBMCs. V is TRBV5-6 and J is TRBJ2-5; the D is unclear. This receptor was taken from a female donor with HTLV-1-associated myelopathy (HAM/TSP). CDR3 region: CASSLDYLQETQYF. Written as DNA, the CDR3 is TGTGCCAGCAGCTTGGACTACTTACAAGAGACCCAGTACTTC.